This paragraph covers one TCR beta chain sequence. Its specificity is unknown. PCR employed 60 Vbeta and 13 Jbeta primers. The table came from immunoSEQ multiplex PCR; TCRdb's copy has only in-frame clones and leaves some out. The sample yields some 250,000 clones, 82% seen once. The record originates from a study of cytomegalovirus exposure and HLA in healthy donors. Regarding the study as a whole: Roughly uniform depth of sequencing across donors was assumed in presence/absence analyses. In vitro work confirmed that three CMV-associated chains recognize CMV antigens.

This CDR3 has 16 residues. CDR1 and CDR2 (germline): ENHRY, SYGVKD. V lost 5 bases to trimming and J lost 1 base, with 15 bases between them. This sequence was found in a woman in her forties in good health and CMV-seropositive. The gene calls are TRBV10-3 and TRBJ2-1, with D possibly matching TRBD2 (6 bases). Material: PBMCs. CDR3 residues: CAISPGLGGSYNEQFF. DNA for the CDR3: TGTGCCATCAGTCCCGGTCTGGGGGGTTCCTACAATGAGCAGTTCTTC.